The clone carrying this TCR beta chain turned up a few times. TCRdb keeps only in-frame clones here, not all; method: immunoSEQ multiplex PCR. The sample records fewer than 300,000 clones, approximately 90% being singletons. Participants were aged roughly 18 to 100 years from roughly 25 US areas. Cohort placement rested on clinical history that participants reported themselves. These data belong to a study of blood T cell repertoires in COVID-19. Study-level information: COVID-19 samples, acute and convalescent, were from the United States, Italy and Spain. PBMCs, B-cell-depleted T cells, or T cells were the source of the cDNA or gDNA that made up the material.

The clonotype originates from a woman aged 40 to 55 with acute COVID-19. The material sequenced was PBMCs or T cells enriched from blood (not recorded which).

The CDR3 nucleotides are TGTGCCAGAAGCCCATCTAGCGGTGAAAACACCGGGGAGCTGTTTTTT. It yields the protein CARSPSSGENTGELFF. The rearrangement uses TRBV5-3 and TRBJ2-2; 7 bases map to TRBD2. TRBV5-3 is marked as an open reading frame, function uncertain. The CDR3 sequence is 16 residues long. V was pared by 4 bases and J by 2 bases, with 8 bases of the junction left unmatched.